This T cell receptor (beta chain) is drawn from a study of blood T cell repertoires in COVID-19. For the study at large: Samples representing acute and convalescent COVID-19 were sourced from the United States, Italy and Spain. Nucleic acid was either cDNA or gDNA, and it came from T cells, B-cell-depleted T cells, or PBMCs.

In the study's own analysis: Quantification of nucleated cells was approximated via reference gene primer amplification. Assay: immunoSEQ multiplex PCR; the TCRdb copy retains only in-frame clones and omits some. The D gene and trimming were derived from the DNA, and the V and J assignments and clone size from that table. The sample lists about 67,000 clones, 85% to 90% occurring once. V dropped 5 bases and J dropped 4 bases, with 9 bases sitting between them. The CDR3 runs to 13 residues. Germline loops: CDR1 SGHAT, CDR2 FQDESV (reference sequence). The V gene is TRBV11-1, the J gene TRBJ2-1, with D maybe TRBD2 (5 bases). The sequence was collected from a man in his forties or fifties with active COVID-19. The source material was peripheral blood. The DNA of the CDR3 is TGTGCCAGCAGCCGCGAGCGGTACAATGAGCAGTTCTTC. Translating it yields CASSRERYNEQFF.